The 3 T cell receptor beta chains below all came from one sample that was sequenced in a study of graft-versus-host responses after intestinal transplantation. These TCRs' antigens remain unknown. Produced via immunoSEQ multiplex PCR; TCRdb's table is partial and in-frame only. Among about 99,000 clones listed, 80% to 95% were seen once. The sequencing here drew on unstimulated CD8+ T cells sorted from spleen or lymph node cells, taken before intestinal transplant. The origin of the receptors is a human donor who received an intestinal transplant.

The chain carries TRBV7-9 and TRBJ1-1; perhaps TRBD1 as D (5 bases). CDR1 and CDR2 from the germline V gene are SEHNR and FQNEAQ (reference sequence). CDR3 size: 13 residues. V lost 1 base and J 7 bases, leaving 10 bases between the germline ends. The CDR3: CASSLEGTGEAFF. CDR3 nucleotides: TGTGCCAGCAGCTTAGAAGGGACGGGTGAAGCTTTCTTT.

V usage is TRBV4-1 and J usage is TRBJ1-6; no clear D. Per germline, CDR1 MGHRA and CDR2 YSYEKL. The CDR3 is 16 amino acids. V was shortened by 1 base and J by 10 bases, with 17 bases between the two germline ends. CDR3 sequence: CASSQVGEQALSPLHF. In nucleotides, the CDR3 is TGCGCCAGCAGCCAAGTGGGCGAACAAGCCCTCTCACCCCTCCACTTT.

Comments on this clone: The sample contains more than one DNA sequence encoding this CDR3. The rearrangement uses TRBV18 and TRBJ2-7, with D tentatively TRBD1 (5 bases). The length of the CDR3 is 13 residues. V lost 2 bases, J lost 1 base, and 6 bases lay in between. The germline CDR1 and CDR2 sequences are KGHSH and LQKENI. The DNA for the CDR3 is TGTGCCAGCTCACCAAGGGGATCCTACGAGCAGTACTTC. Amino acid sequence: CASSPRGSYEQYF.